This T cell receptor beta chain was documented in a study of blood T cell repertoires in COVID-19. The trim removed 10 bases at V and 7 bases at J, leaving 8 bases unmatched. Looked up from germline, CDR1 is SNHLY and CDR2 is FYNNEI. The CDR3 consists of 13 residues. Some clones are missing from TCRdb's copy, which holds only in-frame ones; the method was immunoSEQ multiplex PCR. The sample yields approximately 250,000 clones, roughly 84% seen once. Sequencing was done on a sample of peripheral blood. The chain recombines TRBV2 with TRBJ1-5; TRBD1 matches at 9 bases. The TCR was taken from a man aged 35-49 years with acute or convalescent COVID-19. The CDR3 DNA reads TGTGCCACACGGGACAGGGAAGACCAGCCCCAGCATTTT. Its protein product is CATRDREDQPQHF.